This T cell receptor beta chain was retrieved from a study of blood T cell repertoires in COVID-19. The method was immunoSEQ multiplex PCR; TCRdb's version includes in-frame clones alone and lacks a portion of them. Here the sample spans about 270,000 clones, roughly 88% being singletons. Germline loops: CDR1 LGHDT, CDR2 YNNKEL (reference sequence). The CDR3 consists of 12 residues. V gave up 2 bases and J gave up 5 bases, with 6 bases separating them. This chain connects TRBV3-1 (or the pseudogene TRBV3-2) to TRBJ1-2; D unclear. This TCR was recovered from a woman aged 40-49 years with acute COVID-19. Specimen: PBMCs or T cells enriched from blood (not recorded which). CDR3 nucleotide sequence: TGTGCCAGCAGCCAAACAGTATATGGCTACACCTTC. Protein sequence: CASSQTVYGYTF.